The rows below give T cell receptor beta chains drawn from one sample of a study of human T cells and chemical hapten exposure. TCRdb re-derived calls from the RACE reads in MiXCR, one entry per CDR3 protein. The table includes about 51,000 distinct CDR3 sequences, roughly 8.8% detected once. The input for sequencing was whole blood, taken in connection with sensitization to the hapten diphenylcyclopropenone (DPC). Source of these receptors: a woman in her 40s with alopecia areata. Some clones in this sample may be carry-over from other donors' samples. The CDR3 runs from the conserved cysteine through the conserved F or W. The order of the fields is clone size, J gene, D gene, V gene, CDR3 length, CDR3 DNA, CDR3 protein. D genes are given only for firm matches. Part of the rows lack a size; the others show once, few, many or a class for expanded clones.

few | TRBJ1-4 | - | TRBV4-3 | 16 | TGCGCCAGCAGCCAGAATACTCCTGCAACTAATGAAAAACTGTTTTTT | CASSQNTPATNEKLFF
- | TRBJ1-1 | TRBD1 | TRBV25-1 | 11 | TGTGCCAGCGGATACAGGGGAAAAGCTTTCTTT | CASGYRGKAFF
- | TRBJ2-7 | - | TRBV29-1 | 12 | TGCAGCGTTGAAATTTCCTCCTACGAGCAGTACTTC | CSVEISSYEQYF
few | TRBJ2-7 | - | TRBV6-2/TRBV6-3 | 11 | TGTGCCAGCAGTTACCCCTCCGAGCAGTACTTC | CASSYPSEQYF
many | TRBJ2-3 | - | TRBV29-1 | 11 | TGCAGCGTTCACAGGCTAGATACGCAGTATTTT | CSVHRLDTQYF
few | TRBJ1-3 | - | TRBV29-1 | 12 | TGCAGCGCAGGACAGTCTGGAAACACCATATATTTT | CSAGQSGNTIYF
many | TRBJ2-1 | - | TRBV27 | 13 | TGTGCCAGCCGCCGGACGCGATACAATGAGCAGTTCTTC | CASRRTRYNEQFF
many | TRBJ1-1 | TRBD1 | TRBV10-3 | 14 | TGTGCCATCAGTCAGGGGGAGGGGAACACTGAAGCTTTCTTT | CAISQGEGNTEAFF
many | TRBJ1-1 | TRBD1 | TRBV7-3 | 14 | TGTGCCAGCAGTCAGGGACAGGGGCACACTGAAGCTTTCTTT | CASSQGQGHTEAFF
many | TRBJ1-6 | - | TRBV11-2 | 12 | TGTGCCAGCAGACTTTCGGATTCACCCCTCCACTTT | CASRLSDSPLHF